This T cell receptor (beta chain) was captured in a study of T cell responses to AZD1222 COVID-19 vaccine. Whole-study findings and limits: As reported, nearly half of all spike-specific TCRs target variant regions that are unmutated. Across spike, vaccine-associated CD4 TCRs were found, dominant at 160-218 and 743-854. Possibly, clonal diversity was underestimated; donors were largely white British and included more females.

The table came from immunoSEQ multiplex PCR; TCRdb's copy has only in-frame clones and leaves some out. Here the sample spans 150,000 or so clones, around nine tenths being singletons. The germline gives CDR1 SGHRS, CDR2 YFSETQ. The CDR3 totals 15 residues. With V trimmed by 0 bases and J by 11 bases, 11 bases remained unmatched. Remarks on this clone: Its antigen is currently unknown.

The chain is built from TRBV5-1 and TRBJ1-1; TRBD1 matches 9 bases. Material: peripheral blood, obtained after recovery from COVID-19. The receptor was derived from an adult who had recovered from COVID-19. CDR3 region: CASSLGDRDTLMAFF. The CDR3 DNA is TGCGCCAGCAGCTTGGGGGACAGGGATACACTGATGGCTTTCTTT.